One and the same sample provided the 26 T cell receptor beta chains below, sequenced in a study of blood T cell repertoires in COVID-19. The assay was immunoSEQ multiplex PCR, and TCRdb's table has in-frame clones only and misses some. The data contain 100,000 to 150,000 clones, 75% to 90% of them singletons. The sample taken for sequencing was peripheral blood. These receptors came from a man aged 55 to 70 with COVID-19, enrolled during active disease.

This clone showed up just a few times. This chain links TRBV4-1 with TRBJ1-2; TRBD1 matches 7 bases. The CDR3 covers 16 residues. CDR1 is MGHRA, CDR2 YSYEKL, per germline. With 3 bases clipped from V and 2 bases from J, the junction kept 9 bases outside the gene matches. Written as DNA, the CDR3 is TGCGCCAGCAGCCAGGATGACAGGGAGCCCAACTATGGCTACACCTTC. Translated: CASSQDDREPNYGYTF.

The chain combines TRBV6-6 with TRBJ1-1, with D possibly TRBD1 on 5 matching bases. There are 13 residues in the CDR3. V gave up 5 bases and J gave up 2 bases, with 9 bases separating them. Germline CDR1 MNHNY, CDR2 SVGAGI (reference sequence). The CDR3 DNA is TGTGCCAGCAGTCAAACAGGAAACACTGAAGCTTTCTTT. Its protein is CASSQTGNTEAFF.

This chain's CDR3 is CAISGFQGADTIYF. As DNA, the CDR3 is TGTGCCATCAGTGGATTTCAGGGGGCAGACACCATATATTTT. V is TRBV10-3 and J is TRBJ1-3, with TRBD1 identical over 8 bases. There are 14 residues in the CDR3. Germline V lookup: CDR1 ENHRY, CDR2 SYGVKD. The junction had 7 bases not matched to a gene; V was cut back by 4 bases and J by 8 bases.

This chain links TRBV7-9 with TRBJ1-2; 9 bases agree with TRBD1. V shed 4 bases and J 6 bases; nucleotides not matched to a gene: 12. This CDR3 has 16 amino acids. Germline V lookup: CDR1 SEHNR, CDR2 FQNEAQ (reference sequence). The CDR3 loop is CASSSTRDRETHGYTF. The DNA for the CDR3 is TGTGCCAGCAGCTCGACCCGGGACAGGGAAACCCATGGCTACACCTTC.

The rearrangement links TRBV11-3 to TRBJ1-1; D remains unclear. The CDR3 is made up of 13 amino acids. Germline V gene sequence: CDR1 SGHNT, CDR2 YENEEA. Trimming cost V 3 bases and J 0 bases, with 5 bases left between them. CDR3 nucleotide sequence: TGTGCCAGCAGCTTCAGTTTGAACACTGAAGCTTTCTTT. It codes for CASSFSLNTEAFF.

This chain uses TRBV7-2 with TRBJ1-2; no definite D call. Per germline, CDR1 SGHTA and CDR2 FQGNSA. The V end was cut by 4 bases, the J end by 1 base, with 10 bases between. CDR3 size: 14 residues. The CDR3 loop reads CASSSPQFNYGYTF. CDR3 DNA: TGTGCCAGCAGCTCCCCACAATTTAACTATGGCTACACCTTC.

The rearrangement uses TRBV29-1 and TRBJ1-1, with D maybe TRBD1 (6 bases). V lost 6 bases and J lost 11, with 16 bases in between. This CDR3 spans 11 amino acids. Germline V CDR1 and CDR2: SQVTM, ANQGSEA. CDR3 bases: TGCAGCGTCGACGCGGGGGGCAGGGCTTTCTTT. It codes for CSVDAGGRAFF.

The rearrangement uses TRBV3-1 (or the pseudogene TRBV3-2) and TRBJ1-1; D unclear. CDR3 length: 13 residues. Germline V gene data show CDR1 as LGHDT and CDR2 as YNNKEL (reference sequence). The germline V and J ends were trimmed by 4 bases and 0 bases, with 6 bases remaining between them. The CDR3 protein is CASSLKLNTEAFF. For the CDR3, the DNA is TGTGCCAGCAGCCTAAAATTGAACACTGAAGCTTTCTTT.

The chain carries TRBV2 and TRBJ1-2, with no clear D. The CDR3 extends over 13 amino acids. From germline, CDR1 is SNHLY and CDR2 FYNNEI. Trimming cost V 0 bases and J 8 bases, with 10 bases left between them. CDR3 protein: CASSEARGEGYTF. The CDR3 bases are TGTGCCAGCAGTGAAGCTCGGGGTGAAGGCTACACCTTC.

V and J are TRBV18 and TRBJ2-2, with 8 bases lining up with TRBD2. The CDR3 loop spans 15 amino acids. Germline assignment: CDR1 KGHSH and CDR2 LQKENI. The V gene end was trimmed by 3 bases and the J gene end by 0 bases; junction bases not matched to a gene: 0. CDR3 residues: CASSPGLANTGELFF. The CDR3, as DNA: TGTGCCAGCTCACCGGGACTAGCGAACACCGGGGAGCTGTTTTTT.

The CDR3: CASSTERYGYTF. The CDR3 DNA is TGTGCCAGTAGTACCGAGCGGTATGGCTACACCTTC. The rearrangement joins TRBV19 to TRBJ1-2; no definite D call. Germline CDR1 reads LNHDA; CDR2 reads SQIVND (reference sequence). Trimming removed 4 bases at V and 5 bases at J, with 8 bases between. The CDR3 loop spans 12 amino acids.

The CDR3: CASSPRDRAFANTEAFF. The CDR3 DNA reads as TGTGCCAGCTCACCACGGGACAGGGCTTTTGCGAACACTGAAGCTTTCTTT. The chain couples TRBV18 to TRBJ1-1; TRBD1 matches 9 bases. The CDR3 extends over 17 amino acids. Per germline, CDR1 KGHSH and CDR2 LQKENI. V shed 1 base, J shed 1 base, and the junction held 7 bases outside the gene matches.

The rearrangement links TRBV5-4 to TRBJ1-3; tentatively, D is TRBD1 (5 bases). CDR1 is SGHNT and CDR2 is YYREEE in the germline V gene (reference sequence). V dropped 2 bases and J dropped 4 bases, with 13 bases sitting between them. The CDR3 is 15 residues long. The CDR3 reads CASSLEGAQGNTIYF. The CDR3 region has the DNA TGTGCCAGCAGCTTAGAAGGGGCGCAGGGAAACACCATATATTTT.

This clone was seen a few times. The chain employs TRBV12-3 or TRBV12-4 and TRBJ1-2; D call uncertain. CDR3 size: 13 residues. V dropped 3 bases and J dropped 5 bases, with 10 bases sitting between them. This CDR3 reads CASSFYSLYGYTF. CDR3 DNA sequence: TGTGCCAGCAGTTTCTACAGCTTATATGGCTACACCTTC.

The chain carries TRBV30 and TRBJ2-7; 7 bases match TRBD1. Trimming at V came to 0 bases and at J to 4 bases, leaving 3 bases not matched to a gene. CDR3 size: 13 residues. Germline CDR1 GTSNPN, CDR2 SVGIG (reference sequence). The chain's CDR3 is CAWSVGGAYEQYF. CDR3 in DNA: TGTGCCTGGAGTGTAGGGGGCGCTTACGAGCAGTACTTC.

The table lists this clone with a count of one. V and J are TRBV19 and TRBJ2-7; TRBD1 is a possible D gene (6 bases). From germline, CDR1 is LNHDA and CDR2 SQIVND (reference sequence). The V end lost 3 bases, the J end lost 5 bases, and 23 bases lay between the germline ends. The CDR3 spans 17 residues. The CDR3 DNA is TGTGCCAGTAGTATGGGCGGCCCGCTACAGGGAGTCCACGAGCAGTACTTC. Translated: CASSMGGPLQGVHEQYF.

This clone occurred a few times. The rearrangement uses TRBV6-5 and TRBJ1-2, with 10 bases fitting TRBD1. The germline gives CDR1 MNHEY, CDR2 SVGAGI. The length of the CDR3 is 15 residues. V lost 0 bases, J lost 3 bases, and 1 base stayed unmatched. CDR3 DNA sequence: TGTGCCAGCAGTTACTCGACAGGGGGCCACTATGGCTACACCTTC. This sequence encodes CASSYSTGGHYGYTF.

The chain has TRBV5-1 and TRBJ2-1, with TRBD2 identical over 13 bases. The CDR3 runs 15 residues. V was pared by 4 bases and J by 9 bases, with 7 bases of the junction left unmatched. Germline CDR1 reads SGHRS; CDR2 reads YFSETQ. The CDR3 protein is CASSPAGLAGSEQFF. The CDR3 DNA is TGCGCCAGCAGCCCGGCGGGACTAGCGGGGAGTGAGCAGTTCTTC. The variable domain in full, completed from reference TRBV5-1 and TRBJ2-1, reads KAGVTQTPRYLIKTRGQQVTLSCSPISGHRSVSWYQQTPGQGLQFLFEYFSETQRNKGNFPGRFSGRQFSNSRSEMNVSTLELGDSALYLCASSPAGLAGSEQFFGPGTRLTVL.

V and J are TRBV7-9 and TRBJ1-1; TRBD1 matches at 9 bases. Germline V gene sequence: CDR1 SEHNR, CDR2 FQNEAQ (reference sequence). This CDR3 region has 17 residues. Trimming at V came to 3 bases and at J to 3 bases, leaving 11 bases not matched to a gene. The CDR3, as DNA: TGTGCCAGCAGCTTTGGGACAGGGTGGTTGTTGGACACTGAAGCTTTCTTT. Protein sequence: CASSFGTGWLLDTEAFF. Together with reference TRBV7-9 and TRBJ1-1, the CDR3 gives the full variable domain: DTGVSQNPRHKITKRGQNVTFRCDPISEHNRLYWYRQTLGQGPEFLTYFQNEAQLEKSRLLSDRFSAERPKGSFSTLEIQRTEQGDSAMYLCASSFGTGWLLDTEAFFGQGTRLTVV.

This CDR3 reads CASSRQGLITEAFF. CDR3 sequence (DNA): TGTGCCAGCAGTCGACAGGGGTTAATCACTGAAGCTTTCTTT. J is TRBJ1-1 and V is TRBV4-2, with 8 bases lining up with TRBD1. The CDR3 is 14 residues long. Unmatched junction bases numbered 7, after V lost 6 bases and J lost 4 bases. CDR1 is LGHNA and CDR2 is YNFKEQ in the germline V gene.

The count of this clone is one. The chain combines TRBV5-4 with TRBJ2-5, with 7 nucleotides matching TRBD1. CDR3 length: 17 amino acids. Germline loops: CDR1 SGHNT, CDR2 YYREEE (reference sequence). V shed 4 bases, J shed 5 bases, and the junction held 17 bases outside the gene matches. The CDR3, as DNA: TGTGCCAGCAGCCCCCAGTTCGGGGCAGGGGGTAAGGAGACCCAGTACTTC. This translates into CASSPQFGAGGKETQYF.

This clone was detected once. The V gene is TRBV5-1, the J gene TRBJ2-7; 9 nucleotides line up with TRBD1. The ends lost 0 bases at V and 5 bases at J; junction bases unmatched: 6. In germline, CDR1 is SGHRS, CDR2 YFSETQ. The CDR3 loop spans 15 amino acids. The CDR3 coding sequence is TGCGCCAGCAGCTTGGGGACAGGGGCATACGACGAGCAGTACTTC. It yields the protein CASSLGTGAYDEQYF.

The chain joins TRBV30 to TRBJ2-7; 7 bases align to TRBD1. CDR3 length: 15 amino acids. V lost 4 bases, J lost 1 base, and 10 bases stayed unmatched. Germline CDR1 is GTSNPN and CDR2 is SVGIG (reference sequence). CDR3 region: CAWTTKGAGSYEQYF. CDR3 nucleotide sequence: TGTGCCTGGACCACCAAGGGGGCCGGATCCTACGAGCAGTACTTC.

V and J are TRBV25-1 and TRBJ2-7; TRBD1 aligns across 7 bases. The germline CDR1 and CDR2 sequences are MGHDK and SYGVNS. With 1 base clipped from V and 0 bases from J, the junction kept 6 bases outside the gene matches. CDR3 length equals 16 residues. The CDR3, as DNA: TGTGCCAGCAGTGAATGGAGGTCAGGGGGCTCCTACGAGCAGTACTTC. It translates to CASSEWRSGGSYEQYF.

In DNA form, the CDR3 reads TGTGCCATCAGCGACAGGGATAGCAATCAGCCCCAGCATTTT. Residues: CAISDRDSNQPQHF. The chain links TRBV10-3 to TRBJ1-5; 7 bases are shared with TRBD1. The CDR3 has 14 amino acids. Germline lookup yields CDR1 ENHRY and CDR2 SYGVKD. Unmatched junction bases numbered 2, after V lost 6 bases and J lost 0 bases.

V and J are TRBV30 and TRBJ2-7, with D perhaps matching TRBD1 (6 bases). V lost 3 bases, J lost 3 bases, and 12 bases lay in between. Per the germline V gene, CDR1 is GTSNPN and CDR2 is SVGIG (reference sequence). The CDR3 spans 13 residues. The CDR3 sequence: CAWSADRRYEQYF. The CDR3 region has the DNA TGTGCCTGGAGCGCTGACAGGCGCTACGAGCAGTACTTC.